This T cell receptor (beta chain) was observed in a study of T cell responses to AZD1222 COVID-19 vaccine. Across the whole study: The study pooled second doses at about 4 or about 12 weeks.

Study-level points and caveats: Sampling that yielded the repertoires occurred only after the peak T cell response. Among AZD1222 vaccinees, only six were seropositive at baseline. Unmutated variant regions are reportedly targeted by nearly half of spike-specific TCRs.

TCRdb's copy holds only in-frame clones and misses some; the assay was immunoSEQ multiplex PCR. The repertoire includes some 120,000 clones, 70% to 90% of them detected once, and around 30% sits in the top ten. As for this clone: Its specificity is unknown.

Germline trimming cut 5 bases from V and 0 bases from J; bases unmatched to any gene: 8. Germline CDR1 reads SGHTA; CDR2 reads FQGNSA. The CDR3 is made up of 16 amino acids. The chain links TRBV7-2 to TRBJ2-7; 9 bases line up with TRBD2. The sample consisted of peripheral blood, taken on day 0 of AZD1222 vaccination. The clonotype was recovered from an adult in good health. The CDR3, as DNA: TGTGCCAGCAGCCCCGGGGGACTAGCTGGCTCCTACGAGCAGTACTTC. It yields the protein CASSPGGLAGSYEQYF.